This T cell receptor (beta chain) stems from a study of breast tumors, draining lymph nodes, adjacent tissues. Germline V gene data show CDR1 as SGHAT and CDR2 as FQNNGV. There are 18 residues in the CDR3. Breast cancer patients provided tissue from their axillary draining lymph nodes. TCRdb reprocessed the multiplex PCR reads via MiXCR and lists one record per CDR3 protein. The sample has more than 100,000 distinct CDR3 sequences; about a fifth are singletons. Broader study findings: Luminal-like breast cancer showed significantly higher tumor–nontumor repertoire similarity than basal-like.

Of note for this clonotype: What it binds is unknown. One base away lies a much larger clone, so this may be a sequencing read error.

The sample was axillary lymph node tissue. The source of this sequence is a female donor with breast cancer. Some clones in this sample may be carry-over from other donors' samples. This chain connects TRBV11-2 to TRBJ2-5; the D is unclear. Here the CDR3 DNA reads TGTGCCAGCAGCTTAAGGGCTACCGACTGGACGGTAGGAGAGACCCTGTACTTC. It specifies CASSLRATDWTVGETLYF.